This T cell receptor beta chain was sequenced during a study of T cells after somatic rescue of genetic block. Libraries were prepared by immunoSEQ multiplex PCR; TCRdb keeps only in-frame clonotypes and omits some of them. This sample has tens of thousands of clones, with roughly 93% found just once. This clone was detected once. Germline loops: CDR1 SGHVS, CDR2 FQNEAQ. Trimming removed 4 bases from V and 3 bases from J, with 10 bases in between. This CDR3 has 13 residues. The origin of this receptor is a man aged 25 to 40. The V gene is TRBV7-8, the J gene TRBJ2-7; the D is unclear. The specimen sequenced was peripheral blood mononuclear cells (PBMCs). The CDR3 region has the DNA TGTGCCAGCAGCTCCTCCTGGAACTACGAGCAGTACTTC. It encodes CASSSSWNYEQYF.